Below, one T cell receptor beta chain is given with its context. The germline CDR1 and CDR2 sequences are SGHNT and YYREEE (reference sequence). This CDR3 comprises 17 residues. The V segment lost 3 bases and the J segment 2 bases; nucleotides outside the gene matches: 7. Time point here: after dendritic cell vaccination, including at tumor progression/relapse. Patients had residual fresh-frozen tumor tissue and more than two years of survival data. Blood PBMC samples: pre-vaccination, two weeks post third vaccination, and at tumor progression. These data come from a study of glioma-infiltrating T cells after dendritic cell vaccination. Amplification used 60 V beta primers and 13 J beta primers. The protocol was immunoSEQ multiplex PCR, while the TCRdb copy is restricted to in-frame clones and leaves out a portion. The sample has roughly 100,000 clones; about 90% are singletons.

This sequence joins TRBV5-4 and TRBJ2-3; TRBD2 matches 12 bases. The TCR was taken from a human donor with glioblastoma. The material sequenced was blood, taken after dendritic cell vaccination. The CDR3 is CASSSRTSGATTDTQYF. The CDR3 coding sequence is TGTGCCAGCAGCTCCCGGACTAGCGGGGCCACCACAGATACGCAGTATTTT.